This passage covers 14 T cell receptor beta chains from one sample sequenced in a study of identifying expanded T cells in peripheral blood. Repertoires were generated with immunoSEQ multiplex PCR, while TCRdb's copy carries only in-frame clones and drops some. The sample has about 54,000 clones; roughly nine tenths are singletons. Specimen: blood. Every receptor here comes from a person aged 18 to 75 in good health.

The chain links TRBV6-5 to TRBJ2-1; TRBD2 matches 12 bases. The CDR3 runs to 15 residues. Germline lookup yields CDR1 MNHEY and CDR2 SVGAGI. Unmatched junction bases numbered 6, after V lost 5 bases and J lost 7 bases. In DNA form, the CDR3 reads TGTGCCAGCAGTGGCGGACTAGCGGGGCGGAATGAGCAGTTCTTC. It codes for CASSGGLAGRNEQFF.

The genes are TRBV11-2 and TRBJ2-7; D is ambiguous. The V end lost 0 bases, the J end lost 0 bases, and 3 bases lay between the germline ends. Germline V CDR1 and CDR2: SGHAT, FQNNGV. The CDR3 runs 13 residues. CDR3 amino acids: CASSLDLSYEQYF. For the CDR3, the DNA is TGTGCCAGCAGCTTAGATCTCTCCTACGAGCAGTACTTC.

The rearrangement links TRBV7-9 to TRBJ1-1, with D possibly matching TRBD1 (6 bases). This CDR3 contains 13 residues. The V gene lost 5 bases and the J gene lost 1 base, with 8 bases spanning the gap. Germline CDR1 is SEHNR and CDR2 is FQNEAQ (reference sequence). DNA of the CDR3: TGTGCCAGCAGCAAAGGGGGGAACACTGAAGCTTTCTTT. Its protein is CASSKGGNTEAFF.

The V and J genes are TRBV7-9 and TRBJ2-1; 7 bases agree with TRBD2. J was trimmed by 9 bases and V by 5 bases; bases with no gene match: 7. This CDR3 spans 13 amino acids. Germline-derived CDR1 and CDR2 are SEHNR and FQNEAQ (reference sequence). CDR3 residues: CASSLPGGGEQFF. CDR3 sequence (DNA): TGTGCCAGCAGCCTTCCGGGAGGCGGTGAGCAGTTCTTC.

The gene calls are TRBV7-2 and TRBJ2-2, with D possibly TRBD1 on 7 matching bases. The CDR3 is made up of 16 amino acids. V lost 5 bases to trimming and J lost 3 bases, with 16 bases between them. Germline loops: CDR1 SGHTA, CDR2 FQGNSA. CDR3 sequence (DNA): TGTGCCAGCAGCCGCGACAGGGACTCCTACACCGGGGAGCTGTTTTTT. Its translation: CASSRDRDSYTGELFF.

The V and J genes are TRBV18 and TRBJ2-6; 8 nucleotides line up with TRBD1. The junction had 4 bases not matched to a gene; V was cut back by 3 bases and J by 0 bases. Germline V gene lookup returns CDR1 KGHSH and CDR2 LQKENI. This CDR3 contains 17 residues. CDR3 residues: CASSPGTGLSGANVLTF. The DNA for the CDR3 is TGTGCCAGCTCACCCGGGACAGGCCTCTCTGGGGCCAACGTCCTGACTTTC.

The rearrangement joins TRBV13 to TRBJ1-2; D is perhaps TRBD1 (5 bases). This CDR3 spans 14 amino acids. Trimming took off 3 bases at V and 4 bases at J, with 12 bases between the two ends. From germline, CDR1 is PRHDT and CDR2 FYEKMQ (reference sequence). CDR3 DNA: TGTGCCAGCAGCTTGAGGGGTGGTGGCTATGGCTACACCTTC. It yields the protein CASSLRGGGYGYTF.

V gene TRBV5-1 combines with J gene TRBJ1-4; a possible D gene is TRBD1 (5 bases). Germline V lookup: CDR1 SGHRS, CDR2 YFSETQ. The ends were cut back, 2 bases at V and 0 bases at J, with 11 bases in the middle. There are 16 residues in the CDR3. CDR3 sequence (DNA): TGCGCCAGCAGCTTCCTGGGACCGGCAACTAATGAAAAACTGTTTTTT. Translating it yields CASSFLGPATNEKLFF.

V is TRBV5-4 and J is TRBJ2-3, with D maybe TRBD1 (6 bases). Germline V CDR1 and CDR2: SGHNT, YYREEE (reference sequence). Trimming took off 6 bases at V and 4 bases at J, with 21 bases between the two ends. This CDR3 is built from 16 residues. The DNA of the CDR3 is TGTGCCAGCATCAAAAGGGGGACACATGGGGCAGATACGCAGTATTTT. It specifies CASIKRGTHGADTQYF. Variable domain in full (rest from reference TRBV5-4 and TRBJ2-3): ETGVTQSPTHLIKTRGQQVTLRCSSQSGHNTVSWYQQALGQGPQFIFQYYREEENGRGNFPPRFSGLQFPNYSSELNVNALELDDSALYLCASIKRGTHGADTQYFGPGTRLTVL.

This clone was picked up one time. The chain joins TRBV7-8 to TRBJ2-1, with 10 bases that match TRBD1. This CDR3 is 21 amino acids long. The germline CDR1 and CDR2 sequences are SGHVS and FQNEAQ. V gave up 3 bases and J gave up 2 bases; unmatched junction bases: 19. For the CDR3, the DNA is TGTGCCAGCAGCTTTAAGGGTGTAGGGACAGGGGCGAATCTAACCTACAATGAGCAGTTCTTC. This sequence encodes CASSFKGVGTGANLTYNEQFF.

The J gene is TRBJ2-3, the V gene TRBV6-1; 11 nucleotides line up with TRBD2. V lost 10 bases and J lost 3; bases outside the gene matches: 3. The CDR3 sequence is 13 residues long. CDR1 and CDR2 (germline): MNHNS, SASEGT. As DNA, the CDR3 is TGTGCCACAAGGACTAGCGGGACAGATACGCAGTATTTT. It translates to CATRTSGTDTQYF.

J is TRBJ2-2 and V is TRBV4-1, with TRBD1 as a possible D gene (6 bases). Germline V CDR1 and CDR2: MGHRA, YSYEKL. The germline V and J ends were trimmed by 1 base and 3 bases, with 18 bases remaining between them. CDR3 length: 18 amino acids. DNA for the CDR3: TGCGCCAGCAGCCAAGGGCAGGGGCACACCTTCTACACCGGGGAGCTGTTTTTT. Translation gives CASSQGQGHTFYTGELFF.

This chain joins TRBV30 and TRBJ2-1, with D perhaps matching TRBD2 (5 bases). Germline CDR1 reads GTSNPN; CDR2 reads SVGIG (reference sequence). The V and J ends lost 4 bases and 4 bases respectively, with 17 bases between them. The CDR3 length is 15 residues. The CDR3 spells CAWKVGLANYNEQFF. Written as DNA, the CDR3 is TGTGCCTGGAAGGTGGGATTAGCGAATTACAATGAGCAGTTCTTC.

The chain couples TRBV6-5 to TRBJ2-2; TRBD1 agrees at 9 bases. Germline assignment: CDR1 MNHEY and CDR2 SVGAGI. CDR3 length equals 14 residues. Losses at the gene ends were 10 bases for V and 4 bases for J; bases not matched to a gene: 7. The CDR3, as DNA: TGTGCCACCGCCGGGACAGGGATCACCGGGGAGCTGTTTTTT. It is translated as CATAGTGITGELFF.